This paragraph reports one TCR beta chain. These data are taken from a study of T cell responses to AZD1222 COVID-19 vaccine. The CDR3 contains 13 residues. V shed 1 base and J shed 3 bases, with 7 bases lying between them. The germline V gene has CDR1 SGHVS and CDR2 FQNEAQ. Clones were read by immunoSEQ multiplex PCR, and TCRdb kept only the in-frame ones, dropping some. The table lists 100,000 to 120,000 clones, under 95% of them singletons. The receptor's source is an adult in good health. The rearrangement links TRBV7-8 to TRBJ2-7; D is unclear. Here the sequenced sample was peripheral blood, taken on day 0 of AZD1222 vaccination. DNA of the CDR3: TGTGCCAGCAGCTTAGAACACCACTACGAGCAGTACTTC. Residues: CASSLEHHYEQYF.